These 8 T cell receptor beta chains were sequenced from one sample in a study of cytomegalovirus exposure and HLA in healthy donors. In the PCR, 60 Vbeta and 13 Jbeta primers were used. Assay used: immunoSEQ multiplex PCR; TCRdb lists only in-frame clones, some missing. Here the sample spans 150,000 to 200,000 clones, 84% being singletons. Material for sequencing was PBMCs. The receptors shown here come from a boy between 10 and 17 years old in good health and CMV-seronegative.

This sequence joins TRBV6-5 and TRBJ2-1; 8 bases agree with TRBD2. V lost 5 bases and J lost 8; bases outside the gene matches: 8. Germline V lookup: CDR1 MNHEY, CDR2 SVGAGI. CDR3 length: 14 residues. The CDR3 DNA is TGTGCCAGCAGTGGACTAGCCAACATGGATGAGCAGTTCTTC. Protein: CASSGLANMDEQFF.

As DNA, the CDR3 is TGTGCCAGCAGTTTTAGCGTAGATAATTCACCCCTCCACTTT. Its protein product is CASSFSVDNSPLHF. V usage is TRBV27 and J usage is TRBJ1-6, with D unclear. The CDR3 runs to 14 residues. The germline CDR1 and CDR2 sequences are MNHEY and SMNVEV (reference sequence). The V and J ends lost 3 bases and 5 bases respectively, with 8 bases between them.

The CDR3, as DNA: TGTGCCAGCAGCTTAACCGGACTTTCCGGAGCGGGGAACTATGGCTACACCTTC. This encodes CASSLTGLSGAGNYGYTF. The chain joins TRBV7-3 to TRBJ1-2; no clear D. In germline, CDR1 is SGHTA, CDR2 FQGTGA. There are 18 residues in the CDR3. V was shortened by 0 bases and J by 2 bases, with 19 bases between the two germline ends.

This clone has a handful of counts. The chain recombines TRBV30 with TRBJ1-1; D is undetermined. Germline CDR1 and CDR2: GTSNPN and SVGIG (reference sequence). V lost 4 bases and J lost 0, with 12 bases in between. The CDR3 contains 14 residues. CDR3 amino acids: CAWTQTRLNTEAFF. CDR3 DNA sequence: TGTGCCTGGACCCAGACAAGATTGAACACTGAAGCTTTCTTT.

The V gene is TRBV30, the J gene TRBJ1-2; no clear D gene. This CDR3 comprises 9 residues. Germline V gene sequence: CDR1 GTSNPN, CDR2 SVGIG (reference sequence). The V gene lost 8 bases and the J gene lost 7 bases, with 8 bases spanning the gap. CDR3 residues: CALGFGYTF. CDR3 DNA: TGTGCCCTCGGGTTTGGCTACACCTTC.

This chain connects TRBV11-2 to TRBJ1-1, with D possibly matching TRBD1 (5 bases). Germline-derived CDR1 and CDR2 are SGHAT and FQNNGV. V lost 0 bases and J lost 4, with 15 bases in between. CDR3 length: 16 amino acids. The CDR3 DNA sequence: TGTGCCAGCAGCTTAGATTTGTCCCGGAGGGGCACTGAAGCTTTCTTT. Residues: CASSLDLSRRGTEAFF.

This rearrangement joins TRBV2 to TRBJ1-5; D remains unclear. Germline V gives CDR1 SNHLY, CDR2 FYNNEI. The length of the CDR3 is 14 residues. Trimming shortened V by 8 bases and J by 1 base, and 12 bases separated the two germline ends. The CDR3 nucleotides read TGTGCCAGCGTAAGCGATCGGAGCAATCAGCCCCAGCATTTT. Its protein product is CASVSDRSNQPQHF. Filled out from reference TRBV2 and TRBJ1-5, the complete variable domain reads EPEVTQTPSHQVTQMGQEVILRCVPISNHLYFYWYRQILGQKVEFLVSFYNNEISEKSEIFDDQFSVERPDGSNFTLKIRSTKLEDSAMYFCASVSDRSNQPQHFGDGTRLSIL.

The CDR3 nucleotides are TGTGCCAGTAGTATAGCCGGGACAGGGCTCTACAATGAGCAGTTCTTC. This codes for CASSIAGTGLYNEQFF. The chain combines TRBV19 with TRBJ2-1, with 9 bases lining up with TRBD1. Germline CDR1 reads LNHDA; CDR2 reads SQIVND (reference sequence). The CDR3 is 16 amino acids. V gave up 1 base and J gave up 3 bases; unmatched junction bases: 4.